This TCR beta chain was recovered during a study of blood T cell repertoires in COVID-19. Overall study context: Whether acute or convalescent, the COVID-19 samples came from the United States, Italy and Spain. Nucleic acid was either cDNA or gDNA, and it came from T cells, B-cell-depleted T cells, or PBMCs.

CDR1 and CDR2 (germline): LGHDT, YNNKEL (reference sequence). CDR3 length: 18 amino acids. V trimming: 1 base; J trimming: 0 bases; junction bases outside the gene matches: 11. This table comes from immunoSEQ multiplex PCR, and its TCRdb copy is limited to in-frame clones, with some not included. The sample includes approximately 230,000 clones, approximately 90% of them seen just once. Seattle researchers signed up patients amid active infection and tracked them longitudinally. The specimen was peripheral blood. This sequence originates from a young woman with COVID-19, enrolled during active disease. The rearrangement joins TRBV3-1 (or the pseudogene TRBV3-2) to TRBJ2-5; 7 positions agree with TRBD2. The CDR3 DNA is TGTGCCAGCAGCCAAGCTGCCCTTAAGGGAGGGAACCAAGAGACCCAGTACTTC. Translation gives CASSQAALKGGNQETQYF.